This record covers a single TCR beta chain. This record comes from a study of pediatric ulcerative colitis. Trimming took off 2 bases at V and 1 base at J, with 9 bases between the two ends. The germline CDR1 and CDR2 sequences are SNHLY and FYNNEI. There are 14 residues in the CDR3. Assay: immunoSEQ multiplex PCR; the TCRdb copy retains only in-frame clones and omits some. This table has about 64,000 clones, 86% appearing once. The rearrangement joins TRBV2 to TRBJ2-7, with no clear D. The sequence derives from a boy between 10 and 17 years old with severe ulcerative colitis. Sequenced sample: blood. Here the CDR3 DNA reads TGTGCCAGCAGTGAACAAGGGATATCCTACGAGCAGTACTTC. Protein product: CASSEQGISYEQYF.